The 10 T cell receptor beta chains in this list originate from one sample, sequenced in a study of T cell changes during pregnancy in multiple sclerosis. The protocol was immunoSEQ multiplex PCR, while the TCRdb copy is restricted to in-frame clones and leaves out a portion. The data contain roughly 100,000 clones, more than 80% of them singletons. The specimen comprised peripheral blood, sampled before pregnancy. These receptor sequences come from a female donor with multiple sclerosis, enrolled in a pregnancy study.

Only one count was recorded for this clone. CDR3 sequence: CASSPSGSRHYEQYF. The CDR3 DNA reads TGTGCCAGCAGCCCTTCGGGATCCAGGCATTACGAGCAGTACTTC. The V gene is TRBV5-6, the J gene TRBJ2-7; D is possibly TRBD2 (5 bases). Between the trimmed V and J ends, which lost 4 bases and 4 bases, there was a span of 18 bases. This CDR3 contains 15 residues. Germline CDR1 is SGHDT and CDR2 is YYEEEE.

The rearrangement joins TRBV7-8 to TRBJ2-1; TRBD2 might be the D (6 bases). Trimming removed 1 base from V and 12 bases from J, with 22 bases in between. The CDR3 consists of 16 residues. Germline CDR1 and CDR2: SGHVS and FQNEAQ. CDR3 amino acids: CASSLVVTRGLEWQFF. CDR3 nucleotide sequence: TGTGCCAGCAGCTTAGTAGTTACGCGGGGTCTCGAATGGCAGTTCTTC. The full variable domain, with the rest looked up from reference TRBV7-8 and TRBJ2-1, is GAGVSQSPRYKVAKRGQDVALRCDPISGHVSLFWYQQALGQGPEFLTYFQNEAQLDKSGLPSDRFFAERPEGSVSTLKIQRTQQEDSAVYLCASSLVVTRGLEWQFFGPGTRLTVL.

This rearrangement joins TRBV4-3 to TRBJ2-3; TRBD2 aligns across 8 bases. This CDR3 contains 16 residues. Germline CDR1 reads LGHNA; CDR2 reads YSLEER. The ends lost 2 bases at V and 4 bases at J; junction bases unmatched: 8. Written as DNA, the CDR3 is TGCGCCAGCAGCCAAATCGGGGGGGGCCCCGCAGATACGCAGTATTTT. As protein: CASSQIGGGPADTQYF.

The chain is built from TRBV5-1 and TRBJ2-6; D is unclear. The CDR3 runs to 15 residues. Germline loops: CDR1 SGHRS, CDR2 YFSETQ. V was clipped by 3 bases and J by 0 bases, with 7 bases between them. The CDR3 region has the DNA TGCGCCAGCAGCTATGATAGCTCTGGGGCCAACGTCCTGACTTTC. It translates to CASSYDSSGANVLTF.

This chain's CDR3 is CASSVVPSGPYEQYF. The CDR3, as DNA: TGTGCCAGCAGCGTAGTACCTAGCGGCCCCTACGAGCAGTACTTC. The chain carries TRBV9 and TRBJ2-7; 7 positions match TRBD2. Germline V gives CDR1 SGDLS, CDR2 YYNGEE. V lost 0 bases, J lost 2 bases, and 5 bases stayed unmatched. The CDR3 loop spans 15 amino acids.

The chain carries TRBV9 and TRBJ1-2; unclear D gene. The germline CDR1 and CDR2 sequences are SGDLS and YYNGEE. This CDR3 spans 15 amino acids. V was clipped by 0 bases and J by 2 bases, with 11 bases between them. The CDR3 sequence is CASSVATGANYGYTF. The CDR3 region has the DNA TGTGCCAGCAGCGTAGCTACCGGAGCCAACTATGGCTACACCTTC.

This clone was found once. The V call is TRBV21-1, the J call TRBJ1-2. TRBV21-1 is flagged as a pseudogene. The CDR3 covers 14 residues. The CDR3 sequence is CASSKRPGLYGYTF. The CDR3 coding sequence is TGTGCCAGCAGCAAGCGTCCGGGACTCTATGGCTACACCTTC.

This clone appeared a few times. The chain uses TRBV28 and TRBJ1-1; D is uncertain. CDR1 MDHEN and CDR2 SYDVKM come from the germline V gene. V was clipped by 4 bases and J by 7 bases, with 4 bases between them. CDR3 length: 10 amino acids. CDR3 protein: CASSSDEAFF. In nucleotides, the CDR3 is TGTGCCAGCAGTTCAGATGAAGCTTTCTTT.

The chain joins TRBV19 to TRBJ2-5; D is unresolved. The germline V and J ends were trimmed by 4 bases and 2 bases, with 2 bases remaining between them. CDR1 LNHDA and CDR2 SQIVND come from the germline V gene (reference sequence). The CDR3 spans 11 residues. The CDR3 loop is CASSTQETQYF. CDR3 DNA: TGTGCCAGTAGTACTCAAGAGACCCAGTACTTC.

The V gene is TRBV4-2, the J gene TRBJ2-2, with TRBD1 as a possible D gene (5 bases). Trimming removed 1 base at V and 0 bases at J, with 6 bases between. Germline V CDR1 and CDR2: LGHNA, YNFKEQ. This CDR3 has 15 amino acids. CDR3 sequence (DNA): TGTGCCAGCAGCCAAGGGGGCGCGAACACCGGGGAGCTGTTTTTT. Protein sequence: CASSQGGANTGELFF.